A selection of T cell receptor beta chains follows, all from one sample in a study of T-cell reconstitution after alpha-beta-depleted transplantation in children. MiXCR was run by TCRdb on the PCR reads, yielding one entry per CDR3 protein. The sample lists 240,000 or so distinct CDR3 sequences; around 8% were seen once. Sequences were derived from PBMCs, mostly from graft donor cells, sampled 180 days after TCRalphabeta/CD19-depleted stem cell transplant. These receptors originate from a male patient younger than 18 who had a stem cell transplant for acute lymphoblastic leukemia, so the T cells may come from the graft donor. CDR3s include the opening cysteine and the closing phenylalanine or tryptophan. D genes are given only for firm matches. Expanded clones are given a class, and other clones once, few, many or no size at all.

TRBJ1-3 TRBV9 many 15 NA TGTGCCAGCAGCGATGACAGGTTGGGCGAAAACACCATATATTTT CASSDDRLGENTIYF
TRBJ2-4 TRBV28 few 13 NA TGTGCCAGCGAGGCAGGGTTCCCAAACATTCAGTACTTC CASEAGFPNIQYF
TRBJ2-3 TRBV6-4 few 15 NA TGTGCCAGCAGTGACTTAGGGAAGGCGACAGATACGCAGTATTTT CASSDLGKATDTQYF
TRBJ1-5 TRBV13 NA 15 NA TGTGCCATCAGCCCCGGGGGCCTCAGCAATCAGCCCCAGCATTTT CAISPGGLSNQPQHF
TRBJ2-7 TRBV29-1 many 16 TRBD1 TGCAGCGTTGAAAGAGCCGGGACAGCGTACACCTACGAGCAGTACTTC CSVERAGTAYTYEQYF
TRBJ2-7 TRBV18 many 16 TRBD1 TGTGCCAGCTCACTCCTCCGGGGACAGGGCCTCTACGAGCAGTACTTC CASSLLRGQGLYEQYF
TRBJ1-1 TRBV5-1 many 14 NA TGCGCCAGCAGCTTGCAGACACCGAACACTGAAGCTTTCTTT CASSLQTPNTEAFF
TRBJ2-7 TRBV7-2 few 14 TRBD2 TGTGCCAGCAGCTTTCGGCTAGCGGGGGGCGGGATGTACTTC CASSFRLAGGGMYF
TRBJ2-1 TRBV6-2/TRBV6-3 NA 16 TRBD2 TGTGCCAGCAGTTTCCCCTCATTGGCGGGGGGCTTAGATCAGTTCTTC CASSFPSLAGGLDQFF
TRBJ2-5 TRBV9 many 16 TRBD2 TGTGCCAGCAGCGTCCGTAGCGGGGGGGCCGCGGAGACCCAGTACTTC CASSVRSGGAAETQYF